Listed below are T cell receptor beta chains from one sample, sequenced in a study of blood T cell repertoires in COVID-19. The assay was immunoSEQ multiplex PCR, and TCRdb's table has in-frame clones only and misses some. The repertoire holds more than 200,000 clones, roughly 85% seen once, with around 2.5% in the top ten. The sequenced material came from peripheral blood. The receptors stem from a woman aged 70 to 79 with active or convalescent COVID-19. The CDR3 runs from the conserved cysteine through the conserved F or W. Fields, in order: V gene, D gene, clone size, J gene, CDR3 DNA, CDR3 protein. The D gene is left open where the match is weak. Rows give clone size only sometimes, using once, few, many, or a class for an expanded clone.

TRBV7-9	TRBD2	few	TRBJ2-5	TGTGCCAGCAGCTTAATCCTAGCGGGGGGAGAGACCCAGTACTTC	CASSLILAGGETQYF
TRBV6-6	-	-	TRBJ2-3	TGTGCCAGCACCCCACTCAGCACCGACTATACGCAGTATTTT	CASTPLSTDYTQYF
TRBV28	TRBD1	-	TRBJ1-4	TGTGCCAGCAGTTTATGGGGACAGGGTACAACTAATGAAAAACTGTTTTTT	CASSLWGQGTTNEKLFF
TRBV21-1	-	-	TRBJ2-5	TGTGCCAGCTCGCCCAGGGGGCTAGCGGGATTCCAAGAGACCCAGTACTTC	CASSPRGLAGFQETQYF
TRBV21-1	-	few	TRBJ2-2	TGTGCCAGCAGCAGCCGGGAGCCCAATTCTGGGGAGCTGTTTTTT	CASSSREPNSGELFF
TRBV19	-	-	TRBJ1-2	TGTGCCAGTAATGGACTGGACTATGGCTACACCTTC	CASNGLDYGYTF
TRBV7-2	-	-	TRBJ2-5	TGTGCCAGCAGCTTAGTCGGTGCAGGCCAAGAGACCCAGTACTTC	CASSLVGAGQETQYF
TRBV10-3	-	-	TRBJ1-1	TGTGCCATCAGCCCGGGACTGACGAACACTGAAGCTTTCTTT	CAISPGLTNTEAFF
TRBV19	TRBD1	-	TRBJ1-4	TGTGCCAGTAGGGGCGACTCGGGACAGCAACATAATGAAAAACTGTTTTTT	CASRGDSGQQHNEKLFF
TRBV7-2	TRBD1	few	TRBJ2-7	TGTGCCAGCATCCTCATGCCGGGACAGGGTCGTGAAGAGCAGTACTTC	CASILMPGQGREEQYF
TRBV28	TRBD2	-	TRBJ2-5	TGTGCCAGCAGGACCGGACTAGCGGGGGGCCAAGAGACCCAGTACTTC	CASRTGLAGGQETQYF
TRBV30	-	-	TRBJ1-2	TGTGCCTGGACTTCCTCGGGGATGGGCTATGGCTACACCTTC	CAWTSSGMGYGYTF
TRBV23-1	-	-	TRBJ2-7	TGCGCCAGCAGTCGATTGAGGGCTGGGAGCTCCTACGAGCAGTACTTC	CASSRLRAGSSYEQYF
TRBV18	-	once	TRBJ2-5	TGTGCCAGCTCACCAGTCCAGCGGGAAGAGACCCAGTACTTC	CASSPVQREETQYF
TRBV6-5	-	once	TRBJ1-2	TGTGCCAGCAGCCGCGGGGGTATCACAAACTATGGCTACACCTTC	CASSRGGITNYGYTF
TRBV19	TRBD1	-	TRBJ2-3	TGTGCCAGTAGGCCCTTACCGGGACAGGGGAGCACAGATACGCAGTATTTT	CASRPLPGQGSTDTQYF
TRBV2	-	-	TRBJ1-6	TGTGCCAGCAGTTTTCAGGGGTTGGCAGGATCACCCCTCCACTTT	CASSFQGLAGSPLHF
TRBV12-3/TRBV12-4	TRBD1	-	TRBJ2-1	TGTGCCAGCCGCGAGGGGGACAGGGTTTTCTTC	CASREGDRVFF
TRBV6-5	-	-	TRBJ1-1	TGTGCCAGCAGTCCAGAGACTTTCACTGAAGCTTTCTTT	CASSPETFTEAFF
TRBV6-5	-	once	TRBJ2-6	TGTGCCAGCACCACAGGCTCTGGGGCCAACGTCCTGACTTTC	CASTTGSGANVLTF
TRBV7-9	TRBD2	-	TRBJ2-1	TGTGCCAGCAGCTTAGGGTGGCTAGCGGGAGCCTACAATGAGCAGTTCTTC	CASSLGWLAGAYNEQFF
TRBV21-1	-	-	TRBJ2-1	TGTGCCAGCAGCGATTGTAGTGAGCAGTTCTTC	CASSDCSEQFF
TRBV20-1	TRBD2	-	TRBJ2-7	TGCAGTGCTAGTTCTAGCGGGGCTGTCTACGAGCAGTACTTC	CSASSSGAVYEQYF
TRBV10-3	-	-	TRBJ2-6	TGTGCCATCAGTGGGCTGGGGTGGCCTGGAGGGGCAAGGGATGGGGCCAACGTCCTGACTTTC	CAISGLGWPGGARDGANVLTF
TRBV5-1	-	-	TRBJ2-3	TGCGCCAGCAGCTTGGAACTAGTTGGAGGGAAAACGCAGTATTTT	CASSLELVGGKTQYF
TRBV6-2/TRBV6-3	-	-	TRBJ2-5	TGTGCCAGCAGTTACCTGGGGGCCGGGGTGCCCCAGTACTTC	CASSYLGAGVPQYF
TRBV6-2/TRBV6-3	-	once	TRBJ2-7	TGTGCCAGCAGTTACGGCCGAAACTCCTACGAGCAGTACTTC	CASSYGRNSYEQYF
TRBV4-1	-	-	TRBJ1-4	TGCGCCAGCAGCCAGACCGAACCGGGTCGGGGGGGTAATGAAAAACTGTTTTTT	CASSQTEPGRGGNEKLFF
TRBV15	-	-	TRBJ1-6	TGTGCCACCAGCAATCAAGACAGACCTTCACCCCTCCACTTT	CATSNQDRPSPLHF
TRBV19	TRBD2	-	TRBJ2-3	TGTGCCAGTAGTCCCGTAGCGGGGGGGACAGATACGCAGTATTTT	CASSPVAGGTDTQYF
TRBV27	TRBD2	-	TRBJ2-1	TGTGCCAGCAGAGTTTGGGGGGGGGTTTATGAGCAGTTCTTC	CASRVWGGVYEQFF
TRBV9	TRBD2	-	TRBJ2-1	TGTGCCAGCAGCCCTAGTGCCCAGCGGGGGGTCAATGAGCAGTTCTTC	CASSPSAQRGVNEQFF
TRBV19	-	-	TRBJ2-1	TGTGCCAGTAGCCTCGACTCCAGCTCCTACAATGAGCAGTTCTTC	CASSLDSSSYNEQFF
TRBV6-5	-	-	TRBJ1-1	TGTGCCAGCAGTTACGCCAGGAACACTGAAGCTTTCTTT	CASSYARNTEAFF
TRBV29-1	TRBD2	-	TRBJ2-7	TGCAGCGTTGTGCGGGAGGATTACGAGCAGTACTTC	CSVVREDYEQYF
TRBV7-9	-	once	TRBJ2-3	TGTGCCAGCAGCTTAGAAACATTCTCATTATTT	CASSLETFSLF
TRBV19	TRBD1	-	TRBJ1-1	TGTGCCACCCTACCGAAGGGGGCGTGGACTGAAGCTTTCTTT	CATLPKGAWTEAFF
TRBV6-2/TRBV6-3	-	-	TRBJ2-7	TGTGCCAGCAGTTACTCCATGGTCCAGCGATCAAGCTCCTACGAGCAGTACTTC	CASSYSMVQRSSSYEQYF
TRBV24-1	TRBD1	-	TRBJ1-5	TGTGCCACCAGTGACCCCAGACAGGGGACGGACAATCAGCCCCAGCATTTT	CATSDPRQGTDNQPQHF
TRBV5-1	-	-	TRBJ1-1	TGCGCCAGCAGCTTGAGCACAGGGCTGAACACTGAAGCTTTCTTT	CASSLSTGLNTEAFF
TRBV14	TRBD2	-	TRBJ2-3	TGTGCCAGCAGCACCAAGAACAGCTGGACTAGCGGGGGGGCTTCGCAGTATTTT	CASSTKNSWTSGGASQYF
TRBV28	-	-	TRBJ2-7	TGTGCCAGCAAGCCCCCTTCCCTCTCCTACGAGCAGTACTTC	CASKPPSLSYEQYF
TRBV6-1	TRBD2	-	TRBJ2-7	TGTGCCAGCAGTGAAGGCGGGGGGCTTTCCTACGAGCAGTACTTC	CASSEGGGLSYEQYF
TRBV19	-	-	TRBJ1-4	TGTGCCAGTAGTCCGGGGGGACCTAATGAAAAACTGTTTTTT	CASSPGGPNEKLFF
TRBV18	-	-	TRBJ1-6	TGTGCCAGCTCACCAAACGAGCCACCTAATTCACCCCTCCACTTT	CASSPNEPPNSPLHF
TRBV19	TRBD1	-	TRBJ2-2	TGTGCCAGTAGGGCCAGGGGGCGACCGTTGGCCGGGGAGCTGTTTTTT	CASRARGRPLAGELFF
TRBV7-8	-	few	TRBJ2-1	TGTGCCAGCAGCGAGTACAACAGCGGGCAGTTCTTC	CASSEYNSGQFF